A selection of T cell receptor beta chains follows, all from one sample in a study of blood T cell repertoires in COVID-19. Assay used: immunoSEQ multiplex PCR; TCRdb lists only in-frame clones, some missing. The table includes approximately 230,000 clones, approximately 83% detected once. Specimen: peripheral blood. These receptors all stem from a man aged 80 or over with acute or convalescent COVID-19. Both conserved end residues are part of each CDR3. The order of the fields is J gene, clone size, V gene, D gene, CDR3 protein, CDR3 DNA. The D gene is left open where the match is weak. For some rows the clone size is stated as once, few or many, or as a class when expanded; others skip it.

J: TRBJ1-5; size: few; V: TRBV19; D: -; CDR3: CASSNRVANQPQHF; DNA: TGTGCCAGTAGTAACCGGGTTGCCAATCAGCCCCAGCATTTT
J: TRBJ2-5; size: -; V: TRBV30; D: -; CDR3: CAWSNAMGSGETQYF; DNA: TGTGCCTGGAGCAACGCCATGGGCTCAGGAGAGACCCAGTACTTC
J: TRBJ2-7; size: -; V: TRBV5-1; D: -; CDR3: CASSSGPRDYEQYF; DNA: TGCGCCAGCAGTTCGGGCCCCCGGGACTACGAGCAGTACTTC
J: TRBJ1-1; size: -; V: TRBV7-9; D: TRBD1; CDR3: CASSFGQGNTEAFF; DNA: TGTGCCAGCAGCTTCGGACAGGGGAACACTGAAGCTTTCTTT
J: TRBJ1-1; size: once; V: TRBV28; D: TRBD1; CDR3: CASSIFGTGGLNTEAFF; DNA: TGTGCCAGCAGTATCTTTGGGACAGGGGGCCTGAACACTGAAGCTTTCTTT
J: TRBJ1-5; size: -; V: TRBV2; D: -; CDR3: CASRRQSYSNQPQHF; DNA: TGTGCCAGCAGGAGACAGTCTTATAGCAATCAGCCCCAGCATTTT
J: TRBJ2-3; size: -; V: TRBV2; D: TRBD1; CDR3: CASRLGQGTDTQYF; DNA: TGTGCCAGCAGACTAGGACAGGGCACAGATACGCAGTATTTT
J: TRBJ2-6; size: -; V: TRBV19; D: -; CDR3: CASSISGTGANVLTF; DNA: TGTGCCAGTAGTATTTCGGGAACTGGGGCCAACGTCCTGACTTTC
J: TRBJ1-2; size: -; V: TRBV10-3; D: TRBD1; CDR3: CAISEDRGYGYTF; DNA: TGTGCCATCAGTGAGGACAGGGGGTATGGCTACACCTTC
J: TRBJ1-2; size: -; V: TRBV10-3; D: TRBD1; CDR3: CAISDGQENYGYTF; DNA: TGTGCCATCAGTGACGGACAGGAGAACTATGGCTACACCTTC
J: TRBJ2-1; size: once; V: TRBV3-1/TRBV3-2; D: -; CDR3: CASSSTSYNEQFF; DNA: TGTGCCAGCAGCTCCACTAGCTACAATGAGCAGTTCTTC
J: TRBJ2-3; size: -; V: TRBV5-6; D: TRBD2; CDR3: CASSLDRLAGSTDTQYF; DNA: TGTGCCAGCAGCTTGGACCGACTAGCGGGGAGCACAGATACGCAGTATTTT
J: TRBJ1-1; size: once; V: TRBV10-3; D: -; CDR3: CAINPGGMNTEAFF; DNA: TGTGCCATCAACCCCGGGGGGATGAACACTGAAGCTTTCTTT
J: TRBJ2-1; size: once; V: TRBV7-9; D: TRBD2; CDR3: CASSSTSIHEQFF; DNA: TGTGCCAGCAGCTCGACTAGCATCCATGAGCAGTTCTTC
J: TRBJ1-1; size: once; V: TRBV19; D: -; CDR3: CASSFQRSDTEAFF; DNA: TGTGCCAGTAGTTTCCAGAGGTCGGACACTGAAGCTTTCTTT
J: TRBJ2-4; size: few; V: TRBV5-1; D: -; CDR3: CASRDSRGGNIQYF; DNA: TGCGCCAGCAGAGATAGCAGGGGCGGAAACATTCAGTACTTC
J: TRBJ1-5; size: -; V: TRBV19; D: TRBD1; CDR3: CASSGSGQGKLAQHF; DNA: TGTGCCAGTAGTGGCTCGGGACAGGGGAAGTTGGCCCAGCATTTT
J: TRBJ2-1; size: -; V: TRBV11-2; D: TRBD2; CDR3: CASSSSGGPTYNEQFF; DNA: TGTGCCAGCAGTTCTAGCGGGGGGCCGACCTACAATGAGCAGTTCTTC
J: TRBJ1-2; size: -; V: TRBV3-1/TRBV3-2; D: -; CDR3: CASSTLGGSYGYTF; DNA: TGTGCCAGCAGCACCTTGGGGGGAAGCTATGGCTACACCTTC
J: TRBJ2-3; size: -; V: TRBV5-1; D: TRBD1; CDR3: CASSPGTGIWSTDTQYF; DNA: TGCGCCAGCAGCCCCGGGACAGGGATCTGGAGCACAGATACGCAGTATTTT
J: TRBJ2-3; size: -; V: TRBV7-3; D: -; CDR3: CASSSDPIRADTQYF; DNA: TGTGCCAGCAGCTCCGATCCGATACGCGCAGATACGCAGTATTTT
J: TRBJ1-4; size: -; V: TRBV27; D: -; CDR3: CASSLIGEEKLFF; DNA: TGTGCCAGCAGTTTAATCGGGGAGGAAAAACTGTTTTTT
J: TRBJ2-5; size: -; V: TRBV5-1; D: -; CDR3: CASSLNRGETQYF; DNA: TGCGCCAGCAGCTTGAACAGAGGGGAGACCCAGTACTTC
J: TRBJ2-7; size: -; V: TRBV28; D: -; CDR3: CASSPDFSYEQYF; DNA: TGTGCCAGCAGCCCAGATTTCTCCTACGAGCAGTACTTC
J: TRBJ2-3; size: once; V: TRBV7-2; D: TRBD1; CDR3: CASRRAGTGMGDTQYF; DNA: TGTGCCAGCAGACGCGCCGGGACAGGGATGGGGGATACGCAGTATTTT
J: TRBJ2-2; size: -; V: TRBV5-1; D: -; CDR3: CASSYKLETGELFF; DNA: TGCGCCAGCAGCTACAAACTAGAGACCGGGGAGCTGTTTTTT
J: TRBJ2-7; size: -; V: TRBV28; D: TRBD1; CDR3: CASSLTGGSYEQYF; DNA: TGTGCCAGCAGTTTGACAGGGGGCTCCTACGAGCAGTACTTC
J: TRBJ1-5; size: once; V: TRBV10-2; D: -; CDR3: CASSGGAAGNQPQHF; DNA: TGCGCCAGCTCAGGTGGAGCGGCGGGCAATCAGCCCCAGCATTTT
J: TRBJ2-2; size: -; V: TRBV11-2; D: -; CDR3: CASRFPGTGELFF; DNA: TGTGCCAGCAGGTTCCCAGGGACCGGGGAGCTGTTTTTT
J: TRBJ1-3; size: few; V: TRBV19; D: -; CDR3: CASRTGAGNTIYF; DNA: TGTGCCAGTAGAACAGGAGCTGGAAACACCATATATTTT
J: TRBJ1-2; size: -; V: TRBV12-3/TRBV12-4; D: TRBD1; CDR3: CASSPGQGQGYTF; DNA: TGTGCCAGCAGTCCTGGACAGGGCCAAGGCTACACCTTC
J: TRBJ1-2; size: -; V: TRBV18; D: TRBD1; CDR3: CASSPRNPGQGDGYTF; DNA: TGTGCCAGCTCACCAAGGAACCCGGGACAGGGCGATGGCTACACCTTC
J: TRBJ1-6; size: -; V: TRBV2; D: -; CDR3: CASSGGAGSPLHF; DNA: TGTGCCAGCAGTGGTGGGGCTGGGTCACCCCTCCACTTT
J: TRBJ1-2; size: many; V: TRBV6-5; D: -; CDR3: CASSYFSGGLDGYTF; DNA: TGTGCCAGCAGTTACTTCAGCGGGGGTCTTGATGGCTACACCTTC
J: TRBJ1-4; size: few; V: TRBV5-4; D: TRBD1; CDR3: CASSSQGAVNEKLFF; DNA: TGTGCCAGCAGCTCACAGGGGGCGGTCAATGAAAAACTGTTTTTT
J: TRBJ2-7; size: -; V: TRBV6-5; D: TRBD2; CDR3: CASSIGLAGTYEQYF; DNA: TGTGCCAGCAGTATAGGACTAGCGGGAACCTACGAGCAGTACTTC
J: TRBJ2-1; size: -; V: TRBV4-1; D: -; CDR3: CASSQEVGGVSYNEQFF; DNA: TGCGCCAGCAGCCAAGAAGTGGGCGGGGTCTCCTACAATGAGCAGTTCTTC
J: TRBJ1-1; size: -; V: TRBV6-5; D: -; CDR3: CASTPIGRGTEAFF; DNA: TGTGCCAGCACCCCGATAGGGAGGGGCACTGAAGCTTTCTTT
J: TRBJ1-2; size: -; V: TRBV2; D: TRBD1; CDR3: CASNLGQGARGYTF; DNA: TGTGCCAGCAACTTAGGACAGGGGGCGCGGGGCTACACCTTC
J: TRBJ2-5; size: -; V: TRBV25-1; D: -; CDR3: CASSELSSSGGKTQYF; DNA: TGTGCCAGCAGTGAATTAAGCTCGAGCGGTGGGAAGACCCAGTACTTC
J: TRBJ2-3; size: -; V: TRBV18; D: -; CDR3: CASSPAKSTDTQYF; DNA: TGTGCCAGCTCACCAGCGAAGAGCACAGATACGCAGTATTTT
J: TRBJ1-5; size: -; V: TRBV7-9; D: TRBD1; CDR3: CASSSTGGGSQPQHF; DNA: TGTGCCAGCAGCTCGACAGGGGGCGGCAGTCAGCCCCAGCATTTT
J: TRBJ1-1; size: -; V: TRBV5-1; D: -; CDR3: CASSLATGSAFF; DNA: TGCGCCAGCAGCTTGGCGACAGGTAGTGCTTTCTTT
J: TRBJ2-7; size: few; V: TRBV18; D: TRBD1; CDR3: CASSPGQNYEQYF; DNA: TGTGCCAGCTCACCGGGACAGAACTACGAGCAGTACTTC
J: TRBJ2-7; size: -; V: TRBV5-1; D: TRBD2; CDR3: CASSWRLAGGREQYF; DNA: TGCGCCAGCAGCTGGCGACTAGCGGGAGGAAGAGAGCAGTACTTC
J: TRBJ2-7; size: -; V: TRBV7-9; D: TRBD2; CDR3: CASSLAIGGSSYEQYF; DNA: TGTGCCAGCAGCTTAGCGATCGGCGGGAGCTCCTACGAGCAGTACTTC
J: TRBJ2-4; size: -; V: TRBV29-1; D: TRBD1; CDR3: CSARNPGTGDIQYF; DNA: TGCAGCGCGAGAAACCCCGGGACAGGGGACATTCAGTACTTC
J: TRBJ1-2; size: few; V: TRBV28; D: -; CDR3: CASTIPGYGYTF; DNA: TGTGCCAGCACCATACCGGGGTATGGCTACACCTTC
J: TRBJ1-5; size: once; V: TRBV5-1; D: TRBD1; CDR3: CASSLAGTGGPQPQHF; DNA: TGCGCCAGCAGCTTAGCCGGGACAGGGGGCCCACAGCCCCAGCATTTT
J: TRBJ1-5; size: -; V: TRBV12-3/TRBV12-4; D: -; CDR3: CASNGINQPQHF; DNA: TGTGCCAGCAACGGGATCAATCAGCCCCAGCATTTT
J: TRBJ2-2; size: -; V: TRBV19; D: TRBD1; CDR3: CASRKIGQGPNTGELFF; DNA: TGTGCCAGTAGAAAGATAGGACAGGGCCCCAACACCGGGGAGCTGTTTTTT
J: TRBJ1-5; size: -; V: TRBV27; D: TRBD1; CDR3: CASTRDRGNRNQPQHF; DNA: TGTGCCAGCACACGGGACAGGGGGAATCGCAATCAGCCCCAGCATTTT
J: TRBJ1-2; size: once; V: TRBV10-2; D: -; CDR3: CASSEGNRPNYGYTF; DNA: TGCGCCAGCAGTGAAGGGAACAGGCCAAACTATGGCTACACCTTC
J: TRBJ2-7; size: -; V: TRBV28; D: TRBD1; CDR3: CASSIIGQGADEQYF; DNA: TGTGCCAGCAGCATCATTGGACAGGGGGCGGACGAGCAGTACTTC
J: TRBJ2-7; size: -; V: TRBV27; D: TRBD1; CDR3: CASSVRQGAAYEQYF; DNA: TGTGCCAGCAGTGTCCGACAGGGGGCGGCATACGAGCAGTACTTC